What follows is one TCR beta chain and its context. The data originate from a study of OX40 agonist ivuxolimab in advanced cancers. In the study overall: Previous treatment with anti-PD-1, anti-PD-L1 or anti-CTLA-4 therapy was allowed; approximately 40% had received some.

Clones were read by immunoSEQ multiplex PCR, and TCRdb kept only the in-frame ones, dropping some. The sample shows tens of thousands of clones, 83% of them seen only once. The CDR3 has 17 residues. Germline lookup yields CDR1 WNHNN and CDR2 SYGVQD (reference sequence). V dropped 2 bases and J dropped 3; count of bases not matched to a gene: 7. Here the sequenced sample was CD4+ or CD8+ T cells sorted from blood, taken in a trial of the OX40 agonist ivuxolimab. The rearrangement uses TRBV10-1 and TRBJ1-2; 12 bases fit TRBD1. The TCR comes from an adult with an advanced solid tumor such as melanoma, head and neck, liver or kidney cancer. CDR3 sequence: CASSERDRGRTDYGYTF. Written as DNA, the CDR3 is TGCGCCAGCAGTGAGAGGGACAGGGGGCGCACTGACTATGGCTACACCTTC.